This TCR beta chain is drawn from a study of cytomegalovirus exposure and HLA in healthy donors. Findings and limits, study-wide: Investigators reported about 160 TCR beta chains as tied to cytomegalovirus. Most TCR sequences proved rare, with some public TCRs found in many donors.

This clone was detected a few times. Its antigen is unknown. Profiling relied on immunoSEQ multiplex PCR, and the TCRdb table lists in-frame clones only, not all of them. This table has approximately 160,000 clones, 84% appearing once. From germline, CDR1 is SGDLS and CDR2 YYNGEE. This CDR3 has 14 amino acids. V dropped 3 bases and J dropped 6; count of bases not matched to a gene: 5. The source is a man younger than 45 in good health and CMV-seropositive. The sequencing input was PBMCs. The chain has TRBV9 and TRBJ2-3; 9 bases are shared with TRBD2. The CDR3 nucleotides read TGTGCCAGCAGCGGCGGGAGGGGCCGGGATACGCAGTATTTT. This sequence encodes CASSGGRGRDTQYF.